This passage covers 2 T cell receptor beta chains from one sample sequenced in a study of brain T cells in children with intractable seizures. Assay used: immunoSEQ multiplex PCR; TCRdb lists only in-frame clones, some missing. The table includes 340,000 or so clones, 93% detected once. Time point reported: blood from clinic visit 5 months post-surgery; TSC patient then seizure free. The material sequenced was peripheral blood, taken roughly 5 months after surgery. The receptors derive from a boy under two years old with tuberous sclerosis and intractable seizures.

The V and J genes are TRBV7-6 and TRBJ1-1, with a tentative D call TRBD1 (5 bases). The CDR3 is made up of 17 amino acids. Germline V CDR1 and CDR2: SGHVS, FNYEAQ. V dropped 5 bases and J dropped 1 base, with 20 bases sitting between them. CDR3 in DNA: TGTGCCAGCAGCCCGACTCCAGGCAGGGCTCCGAACACTGAAGCTTTCTTT. This gives the protein CASSPTPGRAPNTEAFF.

The chain is built from TRBV7-2 and TRBJ2-5, with TRBD2 matching over 8 bases. The CDR3 sequence is 14 residues long. J lost 4 bases, V lost 4 bases, and 5 bases had no gene match. The germline CDR1 and CDR2 sequences are SGHTA and FQGNSA. The CDR3 sequence: CASSSGGGIETQYF. Here the CDR3 DNA reads TGTGCCAGCAGCTCCGGGGGGGGGATAGAGACCCAGTACTTC.